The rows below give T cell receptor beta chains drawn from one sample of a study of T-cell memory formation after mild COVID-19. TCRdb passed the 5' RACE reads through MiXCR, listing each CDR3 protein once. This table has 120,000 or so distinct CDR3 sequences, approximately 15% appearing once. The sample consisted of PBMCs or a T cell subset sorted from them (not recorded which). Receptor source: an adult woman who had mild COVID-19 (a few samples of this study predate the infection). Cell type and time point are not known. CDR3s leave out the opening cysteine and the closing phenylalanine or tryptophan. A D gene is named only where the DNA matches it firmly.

cdr3_aa: ATSRGRAGGGYT; j_call: TRBJ1-2; d_call: .; v_call: TRBV15
cdr3_aa: ASSDGQMGYEQY; j_call: TRBJ2-7; d_call: .; v_call: TRBV25-1
cdr3_aa: SVEVSMNTEAF; j_call: TRBJ1-1; d_call: .; v_call: TRBV29-1
cdr3_aa: ASSQVTGLNTEAF; j_call: TRBJ1-1; d_call: .; v_call: TRBV4-1
cdr3_aa: ASSYSRPSDQPQH; j_call: TRBJ1-5; d_call: .; v_call: TRBV6-2/TRBV6-3
cdr3_aa: SGGQGDGYT; j_call: TRBJ1-2; d_call: TRBD1; v_call: TRBV29-1
cdr3_aa: SAAKTDSYEQY; j_call: TRBJ2-7; d_call: .; v_call: TRBV20-1
cdr3_aa: AWGHTSGPVNEQF; j_call: TRBJ2-1; d_call: TRBD2; v_call: TRBV30
cdr3_aa: SARDRGADTQY; j_call: TRBJ2-3; d_call: .; v_call: TRBV20-1
cdr3_aa: AISVSGVNTEAF; j_call: TRBJ1-1; d_call: .; v_call: TRBV10-3
cdr3_aa: AISDHPRDRPRGEQY; j_call: TRBJ2-7; d_call: TRBD1; v_call: TRBV10-3
cdr3_aa: ASSVSGANVLT; j_call: TRBJ2-6; d_call: .; v_call: TRBV9
cdr3_aa: ASIMGVYEQY; j_call: TRBJ2-7; d_call: .; v_call: TRBV6-1
cdr3_aa: ASSLRAGRVQETQY; j_call: TRBJ2-5; d_call: .; v_call: TRBV12-3/TRBV12-4
cdr3_aa: SVEGVGVADTQY; j_call: TRBJ2-3; d_call: .; v_call: TRBV29-1
cdr3_aa: ASSVEMNTEAF; j_call: TRBJ1-1; d_call: .; v_call: TRBV9
cdr3_aa: ASSARDPADTQY; j_call: TRBJ2-3; d_call: .; v_call: TRBV7-2
cdr3_aa: ASSTQGADTEAF; j_call: TRBJ1-1; d_call: TRBD1; v_call: TRBV5-1
cdr3_aa: ASSTSGQGRQPQH; j_call: TRBJ1-5; d_call: TRBD1; v_call: TRBV12-3/TRBV12-4
cdr3_aa: ASSIGWDRATYNEQF; j_call: TRBJ2-1; d_call: TRBD1; v_call: TRBV7-3
cdr3_aa: ASSYSTRDGYT; j_call: TRBJ1-2; d_call: .; v_call: TRBV7-9
cdr3_aa: ASSEVGGIETQY; j_call: TRBJ2-5; d_call: .; v_call: TRBV6-1
cdr3_aa: ASSLSVGVSYEQY; j_call: TRBJ2-7; d_call: .; v_call: TRBV7-9
cdr3_aa: ASSAAYEQY; j_call: TRBJ2-7; d_call: .; v_call: TRBV7-2
cdr3_aa: ASSVGPRPNSPLH; j_call: TRBJ1-6; d_call: .; v_call: TRBV9
cdr3_aa: ASSVGSGYT; j_call: TRBJ1-2; d_call: .; v_call: TRBV9
cdr3_aa: ASSVGGAFGELF; j_call: TRBJ2-2; d_call: .; v_call: TRBV9
cdr3_aa: ATSREKDRDTQY; j_call: TRBJ2-3; d_call: .; v_call: TRBV15
cdr3_aa: ASSSEYSNQPQH; j_call: TRBJ1-5; d_call: .; v_call: TRBV6-6
cdr3_aa: ASSLVPGQETQY; j_call: TRBJ2-5; d_call: .; v_call: TRBV5-1
cdr3_aa: ASSPSLGGTNYGYT; j_call: TRBJ1-2; d_call: .; v_call: TRBV9
cdr3_aa: SARDPGSAGNEQF; j_call: TRBJ2-1; d_call: .; v_call: TRBV20-1
cdr3_aa: SATALAGGLDEQF; j_call: TRBJ2-1; d_call: TRBD2; v_call: TRBV20-1
cdr3_aa: ASSVGARSSGANVLT; j_call: TRBJ2-6; d_call: .; v_call: TRBV9
cdr3_aa: ASSLEGGPPNSYEQY; j_call: TRBJ2-7; d_call: TRBD1; v_call: TRBV7-6
cdr3_aa: ASSGLLLGTGELF; j_call: TRBJ2-2; d_call: .; v_call: TRBV5-1
cdr3_aa: SVAPGLGSYNEQF; j_call: TRBJ2-1; d_call: .; v_call: TRBV29-1
cdr3_aa: ASSLRGGASYEQY; j_call: TRBJ2-7; d_call: TRBD1; v_call: TRBV11-2
cdr3_aa: ASPPPATGAYTGELF; j_call: TRBJ2-2; d_call: TRBD1; v_call: TRBV12-3/TRBV12-4
cdr3_aa: ASSPKPTRAFPGELF; j_call: TRBJ2-2; d_call: .; v_call: TRBV4-3
cdr3_aa: ASSEPPGGGPLGADTQY; j_call: TRBJ2-3; d_call: .; v_call: TRBV12-3/TRBV12-4
cdr3_aa: ASREKLF; j_call: TRBJ1-4; d_call: .; v_call: TRBV21-1
cdr3_aa: SVLGLEANYGYT; j_call: TRBJ1-2; d_call: .; v_call: TRBV29-1
cdr3_aa: ATSSQRQGGYNEQF; j_call: TRBJ2-1; d_call: .; v_call: TRBV15
cdr3_aa: ASSPTAQGNNSPLH; j_call: TRBJ1-6; d_call: TRBD1; v_call: TRBV5-1
cdr3_aa: ATSDPSGSGTDTQY; j_call: TRBJ2-3; d_call: TRBD2; v_call: TRBV24-1
cdr3_aa: ASSGTVTYEQY; j_call: TRBJ2-7; d_call: .; v_call: TRBV6-2/TRBV6-3
cdr3_aa: ASSLGGLRSRKYEQY; j_call: TRBJ2-7; d_call: .; v_call: TRBV7-9
cdr3_aa: ATEEDGSYNEQF; j_call: TRBJ2-1; d_call: .; v_call: TRBV11-1
cdr3_aa: ASSYPPGPKTGELF; j_call: TRBJ2-2; d_call: .; v_call: TRBV6-5
cdr3_aa: ASSLGLAGASTDTQY; j_call: TRBJ2-3; d_call: TRBD2; v_call: TRBV5-1
cdr3_aa: ASTASGGYGYT; j_call: TRBJ1-2; d_call: .; v_call: TRBV12-3/TRBV12-4